This TCR beta chain was retrieved from a study of blood T cell repertoires in COVID-19. Across the study: Acute-phase and convalescent COVID-19 samples originated in the United States, Italy and Spain. Sources were T cells, B-cell-depleted T cells, or PBMCs; the material itself was cDNA or gDNA.

The assay was immunoSEQ multiplex PCR, and TCRdb's table has in-frame clones only and misses some. This table has fewer than 350,000 clones, roughly 85% appearing once. Individuals drawn from 20 to 25 US areas were about 18 to 95 years old. Researchers sorted participants into cohorts using their self-reported clinical history. The sequence was obtained from a woman aged 40 to 55 with acute COVID-19. Input material: PBMCs or T cells enriched from blood (not recorded which).

In DNA form, the CDR3 reads TGTGCCAGTAGTGCCGCTAGCGGACCATATAACGAGACCCAGTACTTC. Protein: CASSAASGPYNETQYF. This chain uses TRBV19 with TRBJ2-5, with 7 bases aligning to TRBD2. The trim removed 5 bases at V and 5 bases at J, leaving 14 bases unmatched. CDR1 and CDR2 from the germline V gene are LNHDA and SQIVND (reference sequence). The CDR3 consists of 16 residues.